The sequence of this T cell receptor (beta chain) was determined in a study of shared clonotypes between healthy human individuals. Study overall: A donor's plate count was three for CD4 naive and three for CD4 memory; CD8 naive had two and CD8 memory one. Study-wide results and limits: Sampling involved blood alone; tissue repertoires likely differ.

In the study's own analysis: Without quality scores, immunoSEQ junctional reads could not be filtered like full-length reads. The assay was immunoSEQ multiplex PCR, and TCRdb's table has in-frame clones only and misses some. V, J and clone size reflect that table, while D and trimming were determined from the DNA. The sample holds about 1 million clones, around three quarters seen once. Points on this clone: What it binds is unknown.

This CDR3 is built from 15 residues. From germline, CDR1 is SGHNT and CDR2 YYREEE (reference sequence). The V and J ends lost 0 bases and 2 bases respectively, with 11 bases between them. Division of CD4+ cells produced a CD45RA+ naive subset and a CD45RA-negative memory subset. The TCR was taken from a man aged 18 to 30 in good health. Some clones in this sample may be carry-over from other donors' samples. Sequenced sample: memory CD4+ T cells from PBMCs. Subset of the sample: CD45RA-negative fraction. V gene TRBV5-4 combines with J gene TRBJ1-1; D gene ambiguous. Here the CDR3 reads CASSLGPPKNTEAFF. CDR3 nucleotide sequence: TGTGCCAGCAGCTTGGGGCCACCCAAAAACACTGAAGCTTTCTTT.